Each of the 20 T cell receptor beta chains below was sequenced from the same sample in a study of blood T cell repertoires in COVID-19. Measured with immunoSEQ multiplex PCR; TCRdb has only the in-frame clones, and not every one. Of around 320,000 clones in the sample, just under 90% are singletons; the top ten hold 2.9%. The sequencing input was PBMCs or T cells enriched from blood (not recorded which). Source of these receptors: a woman in her fifties or sixties who had been exposed to COVID-19.

The sample holds a few counts of this clone. V and J are TRBV18 and TRBJ1-2; TRBD1 is a possible D gene (5 bases). The germline gives CDR1 KGHSH, CDR2 LQKENI. V shed 0 bases and J shed 4 bases, with 12 bases lying between them. The CDR3 has 15 residues. As DNA, the CDR3 is TGTGCCAGCTCACCACCATCCGGACACCCCTATGGCTACACCTTC. It specifies CASSPPSGHPYGYTF.

The chain combines TRBV2 with TRBJ1-2; 9 positions match TRBD1. The CDR3 is made up of 14 amino acids. Losses at the gene ends were 1 base for V and 4 bases for J; bases not matched to a gene: 1. CDR1 and CDR2 (germline): SNHLY, FYNNEI. CDR3 sequence reads: CASSEGTGVYGYTF. For the CDR3, the DNA is TGTGCCAGCAGTGAAGGGACAGGGGTCTATGGCTACACCTTC.

The chain couples TRBV6-5 to TRBJ1-5; a weak D match, TRBD1 (6 bases). V was pared by 7 bases and J by 6 bases, with 13 bases between. The CDR3 spans 13 residues. Germline CDR1 and CDR2: MNHEY and SVGAGI. Here the CDR3 DNA reads TGTGCCAGCAAACAGGGTTTGGGTCAGCCCCAGCATTTT. It specifies CASKQGLGQPQHF.

V gene TRBV5-1 combines with J gene TRBJ2-3, with D possibly TRBD1 on 6 matching bases. The V gene's germline CDR1 is SGHRS and CDR2 YFSETQ. There are 14 residues in the CDR3. V lost 4 bases and J 1 base, leaving 10 bases between the germline ends. The CDR3 loop is CASSTGTRTDTQYF. The CDR3 bases are TGCGCCAGCAGCACAGGGACCCGCACAGATACGCAGTATTTT.

V usage is TRBV6-1 and J usage is TRBJ1-1; TRBD1 is a possible D gene (6 bases). The CDR3 sequence is 18 residues long. Germline CDR1 is MNHNS and CDR2 is SASEGT. V lost 1 base, J lost 1 base, and 19 bases lay in between. The CDR3 DNA sequence: TGTGCCAGCAGTGAAGAGATGCGCGTCAGGGGCCCGAACACTGAAGCTTTCTTT. Its protein product is CASSEEMRVRGPNTEAFF.

The rearrangement joins TRBV4-2 to TRBJ1-2, with D uncertain. This CDR3 region has 14 residues. In germline, CDR1 is LGHNA, CDR2 YNFKEQ. V shed 5 bases and J shed 6 bases, with 16 bases lying between them. Written as DNA, the CDR3 is TGTGCCAGCAGCTCACTTGAAATAGTCGATGGCTACACCTTC. Encoded protein: CASSSLEIVDGYTF.

This chain connects TRBV30 to TRBJ2-7; no clear D. The CDR3 sequence is 11 residues long. V was clipped by 0 bases and J by 7 bases, with 7 bases between them. Germline V gene sequence: CDR1 GTSNPN, CDR2 SVGIG (reference sequence). CDR3 amino acids: CAWSVWREQYF. CDR3 nucleotide sequence: TGTGCCTGGAGTGTGTGGCGGGAGCAGTACTTC.

The chain is built from TRBV28 and TRBJ2-5, with TRBD2 identical over 7 bases. Germline V gene lookup returns CDR1 MDHEN and CDR2 SYDVKM. The CDR3 has 14 amino acids. The trim removed 3 bases at V and 4 bases at J, leaving 5 bases unmatched. The CDR3: CASSFVGRGETQYF. As DNA, the CDR3 is TGTGCCAGCAGTTTTGTTGGGAGGGGAGAGACCCAGTACTTC.

The rearrangement uses TRBV29-1 and TRBJ2-7, with D maybe TRBD2 (5 bases). This CDR3 spans 13 amino acids. Trimming took off 4 bases at V and 3 bases at J, with 13 bases between the two ends. Looked up from germline, CDR1 is SQVTM and CDR2 is ANQGSEA. CDR3 amino acids: CSVVGEKVYEQYF. In nucleotides, the CDR3 is TGCAGCGTTGTCGGGGAAAAGGTCTACGAGCAGTACTTC.

This clone has a single count. One end of the junction varies from germline; a read error may be responsible. The rearrangement joins TRBV6-5 to TRBJ1-1; possibly TRBD1 for D (6 bases). This CDR3 region has 10 residues. CDR1 MNHEY and CDR2 SVGAGI come from the germline V gene. This CDR3 reads CASRRQVILF. The CDR3 DNA is TGTGCCAGCAGGAGACAGGTTATTCTTTTT.

The chain uses TRBV5-1 and TRBJ1-4; D perhaps matches TRBD1 (5 bases). Trimming left V 6 bases short and J 0 bases short, with 12 bases between. This CDR3 is built from 15 residues. In germline, CDR1 is SGHRS, CDR2 YFSETQ. CDR3 sequence: CASKEGSATNEKLFF. CDR3 nucleotides: TGCGCCAGCAAGGAGGGGTCCGCAACTAATGAAAAACTGTTTTTT.

The chain has TRBV5-8 and TRBJ2-2; D might be TRBD1 (7 bases). The CDR3 consists of 16 residues. V dropped 4 bases and J dropped 4 bases, with 17 bases sitting between them. The germline gives CDR1 SGHTS, CDR2 YDEGEE. CDR3 in amino acids: CASSHWRGRGTGELFF. In DNA, the CDR3 is TGTGCCAGCAGCCATTGGAGGGGGCGCGGCACCGGGGAGCTGTTTTTT.

V usage is TRBV2 and J usage is TRBJ1-5; D perhaps matches TRBD1 (5 bases). Germline assignment: CDR1 SNHLY and CDR2 FYNNEI. V was clipped by 2 bases and J by 9 bases, with 14 bases between them. The CDR3 contains 14 residues. DNA of the CDR3: TGTGCCAGCAGTGAATTTAGGGGATCGGCGCCCCAGCATTTT. Translation gives CASSEFRGSAPQHF.

This clone turned up a few times. V is TRBV5-4 and J is TRBJ1-6, with TRBD1 identical over 7 bases. V lost 0 bases to trimming and J lost 0 bases; unmatched junction nucleotides: 3. The CDR3 sequence is 17 residues long. Germline assignment: CDR1 SGHNT and CDR2 YYREEE (reference sequence). The CDR3 is CASSLGAGGSYNSPLHF. In nucleotides, the CDR3 is TGTGCCAGCAGCTTGGGGGCAGGGGGCTCCTATAATTCACCCCTCCACTTT.

The chain uses TRBV5-1 and TRBJ2-2, with 15 bases matching TRBD2. From germline, CDR1 is SGHRS and CDR2 YFSETQ. CDR3 length: 15 amino acids. The J segment lost 6 bases and the V segment lost 4 bases, leaving 1 base of the junction unmatched. The CDR3 protein is CASSRTSGGAGELFF. Here the CDR3 DNA reads TGCGCCAGCAGCCGGACTAGCGGGGGGGCCGGGGAGCTGTTTTTT. The full variable domain, its missing parts supplied by reference TRBV5-1 and TRBJ2-2, is KAGVTQTPRYLIKTRGQQVTLSCSPISGHRSVSWYQQTPGQGLQFLFEYFSETQRNKGNFPGRFSGRQFSNSRSEMNVSTLELGDSALYLCASSRTSGGAGELFFGEGSRLTVL.

The chain combines TRBV7-9 with TRBJ2-6, with 7 bases fitting TRBD1. From germline, CDR1 is SEHNR and CDR2 FQNEAQ (reference sequence). Trimming removed 5 bases from V and 7 bases from J; junction bases left unmatched: 11. The CDR3 spans 16 residues. For the CDR3, the DNA is TGTGCCAGCAGCCACTTACAGGGGTTGAGAGCCAACGTCCTGACTTTC. Translated, it gives CASSHLQGLRANVLTF. Full variable domain (remainder filled in from reference TRBV7-9 and TRBJ2-6): DTGVSQNPRHKITKRGQNVTFRCDPISEHNRLYWYRQTLGQGPEFLTYFQNEAQLEKSRLLSDRFSAERPKGSFSTLEIQRTEQGDSAMYLCASSHLQGLRANVLTFGAGSRLTVL.

The chain links TRBV7-2 to TRBJ2-2, with a possible D match to TRBD1 (5 bases). V lost 3 bases to trimming and J lost 7 bases, with 15 bases between them. This CDR3 is built from 15 residues. CDR1 and CDR2 (germline): SGHTA, FQGNSA. The CDR3 nucleotides read TGTGCCAGCAGCTTCAGCCCAGGGCTTGTCGGGGAGCTGTTTTTT. Translating gives CASSFSPGLVGELFF. The full variable domain, its missing parts supplied by reference TRBV7-2 and TRBJ2-2, is GAGVSQSPSNKVTEKGKDVELRCDPISGHTALYWYRQSLGQGLEFLIYFQGNSAPDKSGLPSDRFSAERTGGSVSTLTIQRTQQEDSAVYLCASSFSPGLVGELFFGEGSRLTVL.

The chain combines TRBV6-5 with TRBJ1-3; D not resolved. Trimming took off 9 bases at V and 2 bases at J, with 14 bases between the two ends. This CDR3 is built from 14 residues. Looked up from germline, CDR1 is MNHEY and CDR2 is SVGAGI. CDR3 residues: CASRLSGPGNTIYF. The CDR3 DNA reads as TGTGCCAGTCGGTTGAGCGGCCCTGGAAACACCATATATTTT.

V is TRBV2 and J is TRBJ2-1; D is perhaps TRBD1 (6 bases). Germline values: CDR1 SNHLY, CDR2 FYNNEI. There are 13 residues in the CDR3. Trimming removed 1 base from V and 10 bases from J, with 11 bases in between. CDR3 region: CASSEVGAWEQFF. Written as DNA, the CDR3 is TGTGCCAGCAGTGAAGTGGGGGCGTGGGAGCAGTTCTTC.

The chain combines TRBV6-5 with TRBJ2-7, with D perhaps TRBD2 (5 bases). The CDR3 covers 13 residues. Deletions cut 6 bases from V and 4 bases from J, with 13 bases between. Germline values: CDR1 MNHEY, CDR2 SVGAGI. The CDR3 coding sequence is TGTGCCAGCAGCCGGGATTTCGGATACGAGCAGTACTTC. Translated: CASSRDFGYEQYF.